These T cell receptor beta chains were read from a single sample in a study of blood T cell repertoires in COVID-19. Clones were read by immunoSEQ multiplex PCR, and TCRdb kept only the in-frame ones, dropping some. The table has about 340,000 clones, approximately 86% seen once; the top ten hold around 7.4%. The sequenced sample was peripheral blood. These receptors were taken from a woman in her sixties with COVID-19, enrolled during active disease. Each CDR3 is given with its conserved first and last residue. A D gene is named only where the DNA matches it firmly. Clone size appears in some rows only: once, few, many, or a class for an expanded clone.

clone_size j_call d_call v_call cdr3_nt cdr3_aa
NA TRBJ1-2 NA TRBV3-1/TRBV3-2 TGTGCCAGCAGCCAAGGGCAGGGAGGCTACACCTTC CASSQGQGGYTF
once TRBJ2-5 NA TRBV6-5 TGTGCCAGCAGTTTAACTACCAAACAAGAGACCCAGTACTTC CASSLTTKQETQYF
NA TRBJ2-1 TRBD1 TRBV15 TGTGCCACCAGCAGAGATTGGAGGACGGACAGGTCTACGGGTAATTCCTACAATGAGCAGTTCTTC CATSRDWRTDRSTGNSYNEQFF
NA TRBJ2-5 TRBD2 TRBV19 TGTGCCAGTAGTCAGATAGCGGGGGGGGAAGAGACCCAGTACTTC CASSQIAGGEETQYF
once TRBJ1-6 TRBD1 TRBV9 TGTGCCAGCAGCCCTGGGACAGGGACTTATAATTCACCCCTCCACTTT CASSPGTGTYNSPLHF
few TRBJ1-2 NA TRBV19 TGTGCCAGTACTTTATCAGGCGTCTCTAACTATGGCTACACCTTC CASTLSGVSNYGYTF
NA TRBJ2-3 TRBD2 TRBV19 TGTGCCAGTAGTATGGGCGGGGGGGCCCCAGATACGCAGTATTTT CASSMGGGAPDTQYF
NA TRBJ2-5 NA TRBV11-3 TGTGCCAGCAGCTTAGATACGGAACAGGGGACCCAGTACTTC CASSLDTEQGTQYF
once TRBJ2-5 TRBD1 TRBV5-6 TGTGCCAGCAGCCTGATTGGACAGGGGCTTCCGACCCAGTACTTC CASSLIGQGLPTQYF
NA TRBJ2-7 TRBD2 TRBV30 TGTGCCTGGAGTGTTCGGTCGGGGGGAATCGAGCAGTACTTC CAWSVRSGGIEQYF
NA TRBJ2-7 TRBD2 TRBV3-1/TRBV3-2 TGTGCCAGCAGCCAAAGCAGCGGGGGCTACGAGCAGTACTTC CASSQSSGGYEQYF
NA TRBJ2-2 NA TRBV12-3/TRBV12-4 TGTGCCAGCAGTGGAGCCGGCACCGGGGAGCTGTTTTTT CASSGAGTGELFF
NA TRBJ2-1 TRBD2 TRBV11-3 TGTGCCAGCAGCCTCCACCTTGCCGGGGGGGCGGGTAATGAGCAGTTCTTC CASSLHLAGGAGNEQFF
NA TRBJ2-7 NA TRBV3-1/TRBV3-2 TGTGCCAGCAGCCAAGAACCGCGGAGTTACGAGCAGTACTTC CASSQEPRSYEQYF
NA TRBJ1-2 NA TRBV13 TGTGCCAGCAGCTTAGGGGGGGGAACCTACACCTTC CASSLGGGTYTF
once TRBJ2-5 NA TRBV9 TGTGCCAGCAGCTCCCCAGTAGACAACCCTTCGGAGACCCAGTACTTC CASSSPVDNPSETQYF
NA TRBJ2-4 TRBD1 TRBV7-3 TGTGCCAGCAGGGGGGACAGCAAAAACATTCAGTACTTC CASRGDSKNIQYF
NA TRBJ1-2 TRBD1 TRBV7-2 TGTGCCAGCAGCTTACGACAGGGGGGGACAGGAGGCTACACCTTC CASSLRQGGTGGYTF
NA TRBJ2-1 TRBD2 TRBV29-1 TGCAGCGTGTTGGGCGGGGGGGCATTATATGAGCAGTTCTTC CSVLGGGALYEQFF
NA TRBJ2-5 TRBD2 TRBV4-1 TGCGCCAGCAGCCAACAAGCTAGCGGCCAAGAGACCCAGTACTTC CASSQQASGQETQYF
NA TRBJ2-2 NA TRBV1 TGCACCAGCAGCCCAGGACTAGTCGGGGAGCTGTTTTTT CTSSPGLVGELFF
NA TRBJ2-7 NA TRBV2 TGTGCCAGCAGTGAAGGGGAGAGGGACTACGAGCAGTACTTC CASSEGERDYEQYF
NA TRBJ2-3 TRBD1 TRBV5-1 TGCGCCAGCAGCACCCGGACAGGAGGAACAGATACGCAGTATTTT CASSTRTGGTDTQYF
NA TRBJ1-6 TRBD1 TRBV6-6 TGTGCCAGCAGCCCTGACAGGGGGTCGTTGGCCCTCCACTTT CASSPDRGSLALHF
NA TRBJ1-2 TRBD1 TRBV30 TGTGCCTGGAGTGTAAACAGGGGGGCCTATGGCTACACCTTC CAWSVNRGAYGYTF
NA TRBJ1-1 NA TRBV27 TGTGCCAGCAGGGCCGGGACAAGACGGTTGAACACTGAAGCTTTCTTT CASRAGTRRLNTEAFF
NA TRBJ1-1 NA TRBV19 TGTGCCAGTAGCCCGACCACAGGTTCAGTGAACACTGAAGCTTTCTTT CASSPTTGSVNTEAFF
NA TRBJ1-4 TRBD1 TRBV27 TGTGCCAGCAGTTCGAGAACAGGGGTACTGGGAAAACTGTTTTTT CASSSRTGVLGKLFF
NA TRBJ2-7 TRBD1 TRBV3-1/TRBV3-2 TGTGCCAGCGGTTGGACAGGGGGATCCTACGAGCAGTACTTC CASGWTGGSYEQYF
NA TRBJ2-7 TRBD2 TRBV30 TGTGCCTGGAGGGGACCCGGGACTAGCGACGTCTACGAGCAGTACTTC CAWRGPGTSDVYEQYF
NA TRBJ1-1 NA TRBV19 TGTGCCAGTAGTGCCCGACAGCGCGAAGCTTTCTTT CASSARQREAFF
NA TRBJ2-1 TRBD1 TRBV11-3 TGTGCCAGCAGCGTGGACAGGGGTTCCTACAATGAGCAGTTCTTC CASSVDRGSYNEQFF
NA TRBJ1-1 NA TRBV29-1 TGCAGCGTTGGGGCGGGGCGTAGAGAAGCTTTCTTT CSVGAGRREAFF
NA TRBJ1-4 NA TRBV27 TGTGCCAGCAGTAAAAGGACAGCAACTAATGAAAAACTGTTTTTT CASSKRTATNEKLFF
NA TRBJ2-5 NA TRBV6-5 TGTGCCAGCAGTCCCTCGACAGCTATACGGGAGACCCAGTACTTC CASSPSTAIRETQYF
NA TRBJ1-1 NA TRBV7-9 TGTGCCAGCAGCCCCCGCGCTGGGGGCGCGGACACTGAAGCTTTCTTT CASSPRAGGADTEAFF
NA TRBJ2-5 TRBD2 TRBV6-2/TRBV6-3 TGTGCCAGCAGTTACCCGGCTAGCGGGGGGGCTCGGGAGACCCAGTACTTC CASSYPASGGARETQYF
NA TRBJ2-3 TRBD2 TRBV3-1/TRBV3-2 TGTGCCAGCAGCCAACAATCTAGCGGGACAACTAGCACAGATACGCAGTATTTT CASSQQSSGTTSTDTQYF
NA TRBJ2-5 NA TRBV5-1 TGCGCCAGCAGCCCAGACAGGTGGCAAGAGACCCAGTACTTC CASSPDRWQETQYF
NA TRBJ1-3 NA TRBV7-6 TGTGCCAGCAGCCCGCCGGGGGGGAGAAACACCATATATTTT CASSPPGGRNTIYF
NA TRBJ2-5 TRBD2 TRBV6-5 TGTGCCAGCAGGCTGACTAGCGGGGGGGTGGAGACCCAGTACTTC CASRLTSGGVETQYF
NA TRBJ1-1 TRBD1 TRBV30 TGTGCCTGGAGTGCCTGGGGACAGGGCGGCACTGAAGCTTTCTTT CAWSAWGQGGTEAFF
NA TRBJ2-1 NA TRBV2 TGTGCCAGCGAAGCTGTGAATGAGCAGTTCTTC CASEAVNEQFF
NA TRBJ2-2 NA TRBV6-6 TGTGCCAGCACGAAGGGGTCGAACACCGGGGAGCTGTTTTTT CASTKGSNTGELFF
NA TRBJ2-5 NA TRBV10-3 TGTGCCATCAGTGAGTCTTGGCAGAAAGAGACCCAGTACTTC CAISESWQKETQYF
once TRBJ1-3 NA TRBV9 TGTGCCAGCAGCGTAGAAGGAGTCTCTGGAAACACCATATATTTT CASSVEGVSGNTIYF
NA TRBJ2-3 TRBD2 TRBV7-3 TGTGCCAGCAGCTTAGCGGGGGGTAGCACAGATACGCAGTATTTT CASSLAGGSTDTQYF
NA TRBJ1-3 TRBD1 TRBV6-5 TGTGCCAGCGCGACAGGGATCGGAAACACCATATATTTT CASATGIGNTIYF
NA TRBJ1-1 NA TRBV7-3 TGTGCCAGCAGCTTAACAGGGGGGGACACTGAAGCTTTCTTT CASSLTGGDTEAFF
NA TRBJ1-5 NA TRBV3-1/TRBV3-2 TGTGCCAGCAGCCAAGACAGGGTCCGGCAGCCCCAGCATTTT CASSQDRVRQPQHF